This T cell receptor (beta chain) was identified during a study of blood T cell repertoires in COVID-19. Across the whole study: Sites in the United States, Italy and Spain provided acute and convalescent COVID-19 samples.

All enrollees were about 18 to 89 years old and from about 25 US areas. Cohort assignment relied on participant-reported clinical history. Original analysis: Amplification of reference gene primers was used by the study to estimate nucleated cell counts. The assay was immunoSEQ multiplex PCR, and TCRdb's table has in-frame clones only and misses some. The D gene and trimming were derived from the DNA, and the V and J assignments and clone size from that table. The sample contains 110,000 to 150,000 clones, 70% to 85% of which appear only once. The CDR3 covers 16 residues. Losses at the gene ends were 5 bases for V and 4 bases for J; bases not matched to a gene: 10. Germline CDR1 LNHDA, CDR2 SQIVND (reference sequence).

This chain joins TRBV19 and TRBJ2-3; 9 nucleotides line up with TRBD2. The source material was PBMCs or T cells enriched from blood (not recorded which). The clonotype originates from a woman aged 18-29 years who had been exposed to COVID-19. CDR3 residues: CASSGGRAFSADTQYF. CDR3 nucleotide sequence: TGTGCCAGTAGTGGCGGGAGGGCCTTCAGTGCAGATACGCAGTATTTT.